The entry below describes one T cell receptor (beta chain). Profiling relied on immunoSEQ multiplex PCR, and the TCRdb table lists in-frame clones only, not all of them. The sample records around 180,000 clones, 90% being singletons. The data were obtained in a study of T cell responses to AZD1222 COVID-19 vaccine. This CDR3 is built from 19 residues. Per the germline V gene, CDR1 is KGHDR and CDR2 is SFDVKD. V lost 3 bases to trimming and J lost 7 bases, with 26 bases between them. The receptor was derived from an adult in good health. The sample was peripheral blood, taken on day 0 of AZD1222 vaccination. V gene TRBV24-1 combines with J gene TRBJ1-4; the D gene is possibly TRBD1 (6 bases). CDR3: CATSDTSQGAQGFGEKLFF. The DNA of the CDR3 is TGTGCCACCAGTGATACCTCCCAAGGGGCACAGGGTTTTGGTGAAAAACTGTTTTTT.